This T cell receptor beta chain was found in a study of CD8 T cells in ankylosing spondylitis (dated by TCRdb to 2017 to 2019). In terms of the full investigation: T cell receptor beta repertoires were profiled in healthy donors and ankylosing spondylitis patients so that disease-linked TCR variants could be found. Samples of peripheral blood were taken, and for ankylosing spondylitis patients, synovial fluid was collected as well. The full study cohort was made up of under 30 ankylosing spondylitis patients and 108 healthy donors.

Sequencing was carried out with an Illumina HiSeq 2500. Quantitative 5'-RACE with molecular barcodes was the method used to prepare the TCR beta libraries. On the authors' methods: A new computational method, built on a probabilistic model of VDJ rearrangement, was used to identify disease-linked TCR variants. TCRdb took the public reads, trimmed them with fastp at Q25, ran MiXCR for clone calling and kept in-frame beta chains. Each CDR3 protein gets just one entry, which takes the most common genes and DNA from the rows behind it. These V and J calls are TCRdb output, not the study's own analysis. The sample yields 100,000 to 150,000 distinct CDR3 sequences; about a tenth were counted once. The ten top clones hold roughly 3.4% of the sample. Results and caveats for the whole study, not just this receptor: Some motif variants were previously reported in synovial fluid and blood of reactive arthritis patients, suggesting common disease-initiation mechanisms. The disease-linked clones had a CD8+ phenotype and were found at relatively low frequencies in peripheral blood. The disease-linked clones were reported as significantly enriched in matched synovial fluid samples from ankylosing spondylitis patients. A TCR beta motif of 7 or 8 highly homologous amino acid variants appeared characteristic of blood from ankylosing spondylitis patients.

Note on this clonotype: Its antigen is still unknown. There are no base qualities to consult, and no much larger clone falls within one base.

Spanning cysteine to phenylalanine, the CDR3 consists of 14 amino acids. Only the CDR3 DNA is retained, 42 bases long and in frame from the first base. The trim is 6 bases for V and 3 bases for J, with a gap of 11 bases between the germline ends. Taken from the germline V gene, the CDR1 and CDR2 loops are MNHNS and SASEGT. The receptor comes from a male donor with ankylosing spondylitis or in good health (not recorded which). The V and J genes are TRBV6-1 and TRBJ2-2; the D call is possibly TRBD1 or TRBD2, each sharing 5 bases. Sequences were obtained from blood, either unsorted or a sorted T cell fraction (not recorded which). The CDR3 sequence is CASRGDGDTGELFF. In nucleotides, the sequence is TGTGCCAGCAGAGGGGACGGGGACACCGGGGAGCTGTTTTTT.